What follows describes a single T cell receptor (beta chain). Its antigen is not known. This sample was included in a study of cytomegalovirus exposure and HLA in healthy donors. Whole-study results and caveats: Evidence from a later analysis indicated that most CMV-associated TCR beta chains looked HLA-restricted. Sequence variants that were highly shared formed a cluster that was likely a sequencing artifact.

The CDR3 spans 14 residues. The V gene end was trimmed by 5 bases and the J gene end by 5 bases; junction bases not matched to a gene: 6. Germline lookup yields CDR1 MNHEY and CDR2 SMNVEV (reference sequence). The study ran its PCR with 60 Vbeta and 13 Jbeta primers. The method was immunoSEQ multiplex PCR; TCRdb's version includes in-frame clones alone and lacks a portion of them. The data contain over 130,000 clones, roughly four fifths of them singletons. The rearrangement joins TRBV27 to TRBJ1-1; 9 bases are shared with TRBD1. The origin of this receptor is a man aged 30 to 39 in good health and CMV-seropositive. Sequenced material: PBMCs. The CDR3 reads CASSPTGTGTEAFF. The CDR3, as DNA: TGTGCCAGCAGTCCCACCGGGACAGGGACTGAAGCTTTCTTT.